This TCR beta chain is from a study of regulatory T cells in long-lasting Graves disease. Described time point: newly diagnosed GD, antithyroid drugs for less than 3 months. PBMCs provided the RNA from which the TCR library was made. In building TCR beta libraries, iRepertoire HTBI primers were used together with Arm-PCR of CDR3 regions. TCRdb itself ran the multiplex PCR reads through MiXCR, one entry per CDR3 protein. The sample lists 200,000 to 250,000 distinct CDR3 sequences; roughly a fifth were seen once. These data also formed part of another study, on T cells in Graves' hyperthyroidism and ophthalmopathy.

This specimen consisted of peripheral blood mononuclear cells (PBMCs), obtained at new diagnosis, from a patient treated with antithyroid drugs. This TCR was sampled from a woman in her 30s with Graves disease.

CDR3 loop: CATSRAGTQDTYEQYF. CDR3 in DNA: TGTGCCACCAGCAGGGCCGGGACCCAGGACACCTACGAGCAGTACTTC. V usage is TRBV15 and J usage is TRBJ2-7; D possibly matches TRBD1 or TRBD2 (5 bases each). This CDR3 comprises 16 residues. The ends were cut back, 3 bases at V and 2 bases at J, with 17 bases in the middle. CDR1 is LNHNV, CDR2 YYDKDF, per germline (reference sequence).